This record concerns one T cell receptor (beta chain) sequence. Its antigen is currently unknown. These data come from a study of breast tumors, draining lymph nodes, adjacent tissues. Findings and limits, study-wide: Tumor TCR diversity was below lymph nodes but above nontumor tissue. The data were judged consistent with most tumor T cells coming from lymph node and expanding in tumor.

Samples came from axillary lymph nodes draining the breast cancer. TCRdb recomputed calls from the multiplex PCR reads with MiXCR, one row per CDR3 protein. The table has some 130,000 distinct CDR3 sequences, nearly 20% seen once. V dropped 2 bases and J dropped 0 bases, with 11 bases sitting between them. In germline, CDR1 is LNHDA, CDR2 SQIVND (reference sequence). The CDR3 totals 16 residues. The clonotype originates from a female donor with breast cancer. Some clones in this sample may be carry-over from other donors' samples. Specimen: axillary lymph node tissue. The chain recombines TRBV19 with TRBJ1-3; D remains ambiguous. The CDR3 nucleotides are TGTGCCAGTAGTATATGGGGTACGAGCTCTGGAAACACCATATATTTT. Amino acid sequence: CASSIWGTSSGNTIYF.